One and the same sample provided the 27 T cell receptor beta chains below, sequenced in a study of shared clonotypes between healthy human individuals. CD45RO-negative, CCR7-positively selected cells formed the naive CD8 fraction, excluding terminally differentiated effector memory CD45RA+ cells. Profiling relied on immunoSEQ multiplex PCR, and the TCRdb table lists in-frame clones only, not all of them. The data show millions of clones, about 92% seen once. Source material: naive CD8+ T cells from PBMCs. These receptors were taken from a man younger than 30 in good health. Some clones in this sample may be carry-over from other donors' samples.

This clone occurred once. The V gene is TRBV27, the J gene TRBJ1-5; maybe TRBD1 (5 bases). The CDR3 extends over 15 amino acids. The germline CDR1 and CDR2 sequences are MNHEY and SMNVEV (reference sequence). The V gene lost 7 bases and the J gene lost 4 bases, with 17 bases spanning the gap. CDR3 residues: CASTYRAGQNQPQHF. The CDR3 nucleotides read TGTGCCAGCACGTATCGGGCAGGACAAAATCAGCCCCAGCATTTT.

The J gene is TRBJ1-2, the V gene TRBV10-3; D unresolved. Trimming removed 0 bases from V and 11 bases from J, with 16 bases in between. Germline-derived CDR1 and CDR2 are ENHRY and SYGVKD. The CDR3 runs 14 residues. CDR3 sequence reads: CAISESSVPTLYTF. In DNA, the CDR3 is TGTGCCATCAGTGAGTCCTCCGTACCAACCTTGTACACCTTC.

This clone was recorded only once. The rearrangement uses TRBV28 and TRBJ2-3, with D possibly matching TRBD2 (6 bases). The V end lost 7 bases, the J end lost 4 bases, and 12 bases lay between the germline ends. The CDR3 is 13 residues long. CDR1 and CDR2 (germline): MDHEN, SYDVKM. The CDR3 spells CASKMEGPDTQYF. The DNA for the CDR3 is TGTGCCAGCAAGATGGAGGGACCAGATACGCAGTATTTT.

The V gene is TRBV7-9, the J gene TRBJ1-3; TRBD1 matches at 8 bases. CDR3 length: 17 amino acids. The junction had 9 bases not matched to a gene; V was cut back by 5 bases and J by 0 bases. CDR1 and CDR2 from the germline V gene are SEHNR and FQNEAQ (reference sequence). The CDR3 nucleotides read TGTGCCAGCAGCCCTTACAGGGGGGCAAGCTCTGGAAACACCATATATTTT. This encodes CASSPYRGASSGNTIYF.

The chain combines TRBV19 with TRBJ2-7; 11 bases match TRBD2. This CDR3 has 15 amino acids. V dropped 1 base and J dropped 6; count of bases not matched to a gene: 5. Germline V gene data show CDR1 as LNHDA and CDR2 as SQIVND (reference sequence). CDR3 DNA sequence: TGTGCCAGTAGTATAGGTGGCCTAGCGGGAGGCGAGCAGTACTTC. Protein: CASSIGGLAGGEQYF.

This chain links TRBV6-6 with TRBJ2-7; D unclear. This CDR3 has 13 residues. Per the germline V gene, CDR1 is MNHNY and CDR2 is SVGAGI (reference sequence). Trimming cost V 0 bases and J 7 bases, with 10 bases left between them. CDR3 protein: CASSYSRNGEQYF. The CDR3 DNA sequence: TGTGCCAGCAGTTACTCGAGAAATGGTGAGCAGTACTTC.

The chain uses TRBV7-9 and TRBJ1-1; D is perhaps TRBD1 (5 bases). Trimming removed 4 bases at V and 4 bases at J, with 13 bases between. Germline CDR1 and CDR2: SEHNR and FQNEAQ (reference sequence). The CDR3 totals 14 residues. CDR3 region: CASSYVQGSTEAFF. CDR3 nucleotides: TGTGCCAGCAGCTACGTTCAGGGATCCACTGAAGCTTTCTTT.

A remark on this clone: Different DNA sequences within this sample yield the same CDR3. The chain has TRBV28 and TRBJ1-3, with D unresolved. CDR3 length equals 14 residues. Deletions cut 2 bases from V and 2 bases from J, with 7 bases between. CDR1 is MDHEN, CDR2 SYDVKM, per germline. The DNA for the CDR3 is TGTGCCAGCAGTTTAGGCGGAACTGGAAACACCATATATTTT. This gives the protein CASSLGGTGNTIYF.

Notes on this clone: In the same sample, other DNA sequences code for this CDR3. This chain connects TRBV9 to TRBJ2-3, with a weak D call TRBD2 (6 bases). This CDR3 comprises 14 residues. CDR1 and CDR2 (germline): SGDLS, YYNGEE. V dropped 2 bases and J dropped 0 bases, with 7 bases sitting between them. The CDR3 spells CASSVSGSTDTQYF. For the CDR3, the DNA is TGTGCCAGCAGCGTCAGCGGGAGCACAGATACGCAGTATTTT.

This clone was counted a single time. The chain links TRBV27 to TRBJ2-7; perhaps TRBD1 as D (6 bases). This CDR3 is 16 amino acids long. The V end lost 0 bases, the J end lost 3 bases, and 15 bases lay between the germline ends. The germline gives CDR1 MNHEY, CDR2 SMNVEV (reference sequence). CDR3 in DNA: TGTGCCAGCAGTTTATCCTCAGGGGTGAGGCGCTACGAGCAGTACTTC. Its protein product is CASSLSSGVRRYEQYF.

This sequence joins TRBV28 and TRBJ2-7; D is perhaps TRBD2 (5 bases). Looked up from germline, CDR1 is MDHEN and CDR2 is SYDVKM. With 5 bases removed from V and 3 bases from J, the gap between germline ends came to 11 bases. CDR3 length: 13 residues. The CDR3 DNA sequence: TGTGCCAGCAGTCCAGGACTGAACTACGAGCAGTACTTC. This gives the protein CASSPGLNYEQYF.

V gene TRBV4-1 combines with J gene TRBJ2-7, with TRBD2 matching 9 bases. After removal of 0 bases from V and 3 bases from J, the junction contained 21 bases not matched to a gene. This CDR3 has 21 amino acids. CDR1 is MGHRA, CDR2 YSYEKL, per germline. In nucleotides, the CDR3 is TGCGCCAGCAGCCAAGATTCCTGGGTAGCGGGAGCTACCCAACCACTCTACGAGCAGTACTTC. Protein sequence: CASSQDSWVAGATQPLYEQYF.

The CDR3 nucleotides are TGTGCCAGCATCTCGTACAATGAGCAGTTCTTC. It translates to CASISYNEQFF. V gene TRBV7-9 combines with J gene TRBJ2-1; D is unclear. The germline V and J ends were trimmed by 7 bases and 4 bases, with 5 bases remaining between them. The germline V gene has CDR1 SEHNR and CDR2 FQNEAQ (reference sequence). The CDR3 is made up of 11 amino acids.

The rearrangement joins TRBV5-1 to TRBJ2-3; the match to TRBD2 covers 8 bases. Trimming cost V 2 bases and J 4 bases; bases outside gene matches: 0. The length of the CDR3 is 13 residues. Germline loops: CDR1 SGHRS, CDR2 YFSETQ. DNA for the CDR3: TGCGCCAGCAGCTTAGCGGGAGCAGATACGCAGTATTTT. It specifies CASSLAGADTQYF.

The rearrangement uses TRBV5-4 and TRBJ2-1; maybe TRBD2 (5 bases). The length of the CDR3 is 15 residues. The V gene lost 5 bases and the J gene lost 5 bases, with 17 bases spanning the gap. The germline V gene has CDR1 SGHNT and CDR2 YYREEE (reference sequence). Written as DNA, the CDR3 is TGTGCCAGCAGGTTAGGACTCGCACCGGACAATGAGCAGTTCTTC. The encoded protein is CASRLGLAPDNEQFF.

The chain couples TRBV5-6 to TRBJ2-7; a possible D gene is TRBD2 (5 bases). The CDR3 is made up of 12 amino acids. V lost 7 bases and J lost 4, with 12 bases in between. The germline V gene has CDR1 SGHDT and CDR2 YYEEEE. In nucleotides, the CDR3 is TGTGCCAGCGGAACTCGGGGATACGAGCAGTACTTC. Translation gives CASGTRGYEQYF.

The chain uses TRBV5-1 and TRBJ2-7; a possible D gene is TRBD2 (5 bases). V lost 0 bases and J lost 2, with 12 bases in between. The CDR3 contains 15 residues. Germline CDR1 is SGHRS and CDR2 is YFSETQ. DNA for the CDR3: TGCGCCAGCAGCTTGGATCCTGGGAGTGCCTACGAGCAGTACTTC. Translated: CASSLDPGSAYEQYF.

J is TRBJ2-1 and V is TRBV30; D tentatively fits TRBD1 or TRBD2 (5 bases each). The germline V gene has CDR1 GTSNPN and CDR2 SVGIG (reference sequence). The CDR3 loop spans 14 amino acids. The V gene lost 0 bases and the J gene lost 7 bases, with 13 bases spanning the gap. CDR3 nucleotide sequence: TGTGCCTGGAGTGTAGGGACGGGAATAAATGAGCAGTTCTTC. This gives the protein CAWSVGTGINEQFF. Variable domain in full (rest from reference TRBV30 and TRBJ2-1): SQTIHQWPATLVQPVGSPLSLECTVEGTSNPNLYWYRQAAGRGLQLLFYSVGIGQISSEVPQNLSASRPQDRQFILSSKKLLLSDSGFYLCAWSVGTGINEQFFGPGTRLTVL.

The chain is built from TRBV5-1 and TRBJ1-5; D is possibly TRBD1 (5 bases). The germline CDR1 and CDR2 sequences are SGHRS and YFSETQ. Trimming stripped 3 bases from V and 3 bases from J, with 13 bases between. The CDR3 has 15 amino acids. The chain's CDR3 is CASSWGGAYNQPQHF. The DNA for the CDR3 is TGCGCCAGCAGCTGGGGAGGGGCATACAATCAGCCCCAGCATTTT. Full variable domain (outside the CDR3, taken from reference TRBV5-1 and TRBJ1-5): KAGVTQTPRYLIKTRGQQVTLSCSPISGHRSVSWYQQTPGQGLQFLFEYFSETQRNKGNFPGRFSGRQFSNSRSEMNVSTLELGDSALYLCASSWGGAYNQPQHFGDGTRLSIL.

The rearrangement uses TRBV27 and TRBJ1-5, with 8 bases fitting TRBD1. Germline-derived CDR1 and CDR2 are MNHEY and SMNVEV (reference sequence). The CDR3 extends over 12 amino acids. The J segment lost 11 bases and the V segment lost 6 bases, leaving 6 bases of the junction unmatched. CDR3 loop: CASSATGGTQHF. CDR3 in DNA: TGTGCCAGCAGCGCCACAGGGGGAACCCAGCATTTT.

V and J are TRBV5-1 and TRBJ2-1; possible D gene TRBD1, 6 bases. Trimming left V 2 bases short and J 9 bases short, with 9 bases between. This CDR3 has 12 residues. Germline-derived CDR1 and CDR2 are SGHRS and YFSETQ. The CDR3 DNA sequence: TGCGCCAGCAGCTTCCAGGGGCCTGAGCAGTTCTTC. This encodes CASSFQGPEQFF. Full variable domain (remainder filled in from reference TRBV5-1 and TRBJ2-1): KAGVTQTPRYLIKTRGQQVTLSCSPISGHRSVSWYQQTPGQGLQFLFEYFSETQRNKGNFPGRFSGRQFSNSRSEMNVSTLELGDSALYLCASSFQGPEQFFGPGTRLTVL.

This chain connects TRBV10-3 to TRBJ2-5, with 9 bases that match TRBD1. Losses at the gene ends were 5 bases for V and 4 bases for J; bases not matched to a gene: 5. The CDR3 is 14 amino acids. Per germline, CDR1 ENHRY and CDR2 SYGVKD. As DNA, the CDR3 is TGTGCCATCAGTAGAACAGGGGGCCCAGAGACCCAGTACTTC. It codes for CAISRTGGPETQYF.

The J gene is TRBJ1-3, the V gene TRBV19; 8 positions match TRBD1. The CDR3 consists of 17 residues. The germline gives CDR1 LNHDA, CDR2 SQIVND (reference sequence). The J segment lost 0 bases and the V segment lost 4 bases, leaving 8 bases of the junction unmatched. CDR3 loop: CASSTRDRKSSGNTIYF. The CDR3 nucleotides read TGTGCCAGTAGTACACGGGACAGGAAAAGCTCTGGAAACACCATATATTTT.

Here the CDR3 DNA reads TGTGCCAGCAGTTTAGTACGTGCAGGGCGGGGTGGCTACACCTTC. Protein: CASSLVRAGRGGYTF. The chain joins TRBV28 to TRBJ1-2, with a tentative D call TRBD1 (5 bases). V lost 2 bases and J lost 7, with 17 bases in between. Germline-derived CDR1 and CDR2 are MDHEN and SYDVKM. The CDR3 spans 15 residues.

The chain links TRBV7-8 to TRBJ1-4; D ambiguous. V was trimmed by 1 base and J by 4 bases, leaving 16 bases between them. The CDR3 extends over 17 amino acids. Per the germline V gene, CDR1 is SGHVS and CDR2 is FQNEAQ. This chain's CDR3 is CASSLGMVEGLNEKLFF. The CDR3 nucleotides are TGTGCCAGCAGCTTAGGGATGGTTGAAGGGCTTAATGAAAAACTGTTTTTT.

Concerning this clone: This specimen includes other DNA sequences encoding the same CDR3. The chain employs TRBV27 and TRBJ2-1; D is unclear. Trimming cost V 3 bases and J 1 base, with 1 base left between them. Per germline, CDR1 MNHEY and CDR2 SMNVEV (reference sequence). The CDR3 length is 12 residues. Here the CDR3 DNA reads TGTGCCAGCAGTTTTTCCTACAATGAGCAGTTCTTC. It encodes CASSFSYNEQFF.

The chain carries TRBV27 and TRBJ2-5, with D perhaps assigned TRBD1 or TRBD2 (5 bases each). Germline loops: CDR1 MNHEY, CDR2 SMNVEV (reference sequence). This CDR3 has 17 amino acids. V lost 5 bases and J 3 bases, leaving 22 bases between the germline ends. Here the CDR3 DNA reads TGTGCCAGCAGTCCCCTCCCCGGGACGGGGAACGAAGAGACCCAGTACTTC. It yields the protein CASSPLPGTGNEETQYF.